This T cell receptor (beta chain) derives from a study of cytomegalovirus exposure and HLA in healthy donors. This CDR3 is 22 amino acids long. Germline lookup yields CDR1 SGHVS and CDR2 FQNEAQ. V was pared by 5 bases and J by 3 bases, with 23 bases of the junction left unmatched. PCR primers comprised 60 Vbeta and 13 Jbeta primers. The assay was immunoSEQ multiplex PCR, and TCRdb's table has in-frame clones only and misses some. The sample includes 110,000 to 150,000 clones, about 74% of them seen just once. The sample was PBMCs. The sequence was obtained from a man aged 18 to 29 in good health and CMV-seropositive. The chain couples TRBV7-8 to TRBJ2-5; 14 nucleotides match TRBD2. This chain's CDR3 is CASSPRVKTSGGAKASKETQYF. CDR3 DNA sequence: TGTGCCAGCAGCCCTAGGGTCAAGACTAGCGGGGGGGCAAAGGCCTCCAAAGAGACCCAGTACTTC.